One and the same sample provided the 3 T cell receptor beta chains below, sequenced in a study of TIL therapy for anti-PD-1-resistant metastatic lung cancer (dated by TCRdb to the early 2020s). Using bias-controlled multiplex PCR with the immunoSEQ v3 hsTCRB kit, the TCR beta CDR3 regions were amplified from genomic DNA. The table comes from immuneACCESS by way of TCRdb, which keeps in-frame sequences with V and J called. Part of the clones is missing from these tables; in studies checked, under half for an unresolved V gene and the rest for unknown reasons. Recorded for this sample are some 6,300 clones; 66% of them occurred a single time. Jointly, the top ten make up approximately 17% of the sample. According to the study, the label for this sample's time point signals: pre-treatment sample, taken before nivolumab and TIL therapy. Baseline tumor samples were excised metastases, mostly pleural nodules or supraclavicular lymph nodes, from the same resection used to grow TIL.

The sample here was tumor tissue, taken at baseline. The source is a person aged 25-85 years with non-small cell lung cancer.

The J gene is TRBJ2-6, the V gene TRBV5-1, with D perhaps matching TRBD1 (5 bases). Germline lookup yields CDR1 SGHRS and CDR2 YFSETQ. V was pared by 4 bases and J by 5 bases, with 16 bases between. The CDR3 runs to 16 residues. CDR3 loop: CASSLGALLRANVLTF. Written as DNA, the CDR3 is TGCGCCAGCAGCCTAGGGGCCTTACTTAGGGCCAACGTCCTGACTTTC.

By share, this clone counts as medium-sized. The rearrangement links TRBV7-8 to TRBJ1-1, with D hard to call. CDR1 is SGHVS and CDR2 is FQNEAQ in the germline V gene. Trimming stripped 2 bases from V and 1 base from J, with 8 bases between. This CDR3 spans 14 amino acids. This chain's CDR3 is CASSLQVGNTEAFF. The CDR3 bases are TGTGCCAGCAGCTTACAGGTGGGGAACACTGAAGCTTTCTTT.

The chain combines TRBV6-1 with TRBJ2-3, with 8 bases fitting TRBD1. Trimming took 3 bases from V and 5 from J; bases not matched to a gene: 19. The germline V gene encodes CDR1 MNHNS and CDR2 SASEGT. The CDR3 runs to 19 residues. The CDR3 loop is CASSDPYIRQGSWVDTQYF. Here the CDR3 DNA reads TGTGCCAGCAGTGACCCTTATATACGACAGGGGTCTTGGGTAGATACGCAGTATTTT.